This TCR beta chain emerged from a study of blood T cell repertoires in COVID-19. Overall study context: Acute-phase and convalescent COVID-19 samples originated in the United States, Italy and Spain. T cells, B-cell-depleted T cells, or PBMCs supplied cDNA or gDNA.

This CDR3 is built from 15 residues. The V segment lost 5 bases and the J segment 9 bases; nucleotides outside the gene matches: 8. Germline values: CDR1 MNHNY, CDR2 SVGAGI (reference sequence). Per the authors' pipeline: It was from reference gene primer amplification that nucleated cell counts were estimated. Method: immunoSEQ multiplex PCR; TCRdb's copy keeps in-frame clones and lacks some. The V and J calls and clone size come from that table; D and trimming were worked out from the DNA. This table holds fewer than 200,000 clones, 70% to 90% found once. This rearrangement joins TRBV6-6 to TRBJ1-6, with TRBD1 matching 9 bases. The sequencing sample was made of peripheral blood. The sequence was collected from a man between 60 and 75 years old with active or convalescent COVID-19. The CDR3 nucleotides are TGTGCCAGCAGTCCCCGGGACAGGGATGGTTCACCCCTCCACTTT. Translating it yields CASSPRDRDGSPLHF.